This entry lists 10 T cell receptor beta chains sequenced from one sample in a study of blood T cell repertoires in COVID-19 (TCRdb year 2020). Library generation was performed with the immunoSEQ multiplex PCR assay. TCRdb provides this immuneACCESS table in a form limited to in-frame rearrangements. Some clones are lacking; in checked studies, under half of them reflect an unresolved V gene, and why the rest are absent is not known. The sample has some 220,000 clones on record, 84% of them singletons. The ten largest clones add up to roughly 5% of the sample. Sequencing input: peripheral blood. These receptors were taken from a woman aged 55-69 years who had recovered from COVID-19.

The chain combines TRBV7-9 with TRBJ1-6; D perhaps matches TRBD1 (5 bases). Germline values: CDR1 SEHNR, CDR2 FQNEAQ (reference sequence). Trimming cost V 1 base and J 0 bases, with 7 bases left between them. This CDR3 region has 16 residues. The chain's CDR3 is CASSLGGGSYNSPLHF. Written as DNA, the CDR3 is TGTGCCAGCAGCTTAGGGGGGGGCTCCTATAATTCACCCCTCCACTTT. Together with reference TRBV7-9 and TRBJ1-6, the CDR3 gives the full variable domain: DTGVSQNPRHKITKRGQNVTFRCDPISEHNRLYWYRQTLGQGPEFLTYFQNEAQLEKSRLLSDRFSAERPKGSFSTLEIQRTEQGDSAMYLCASSLGGGSYNSPLHFGNGTRLTVT.

The J gene is TRBJ2-7, the V gene TRBV27; the match to TRBD1 covers 7 bases. V trimming: 8 bases; J trimming: 4 bases; junction bases outside the gene matches: 8. This CDR3 comprises 13 residues. CDR1 is MNHEY and CDR2 is SMNVEV in the germline V gene (reference sequence). CDR3 nucleotides: TGTGCCAGCTCAACTCAGGGGGTGTACGAGCAGTACTTC. It translates to CASSTQGVYEQYF.

The chain uses TRBV6-5 and TRBJ2-7; unclear D gene. The CDR3 loop spans 14 amino acids. CDR1 MNHEY and CDR2 SVGAGI come from the germline V gene. V was clipped by 5 bases and J by 2 bases, with 13 bases between them. The CDR3 region is CASSLTRLTYEQYF. The CDR3 DNA sequence: TGTGCCAGCAGTCTCACCAGGCTAACCTACGAGCAGTACTTC.

The rearrangement joins TRBV4-1 to TRBJ1-2, with 10 bases identical to TRBD1. This CDR3 is 14 amino acids long. V was clipped by 4 bases and J by 6 bases; unmatched bases: 5. CDR1 MGHRA and CDR2 YSYEKL come from the germline V gene. CDR3 bases: TGCGCCAGCAGCCGATTGACAGGGGGCGATGGCTACACCTTC. This sequence encodes CASSRLTGGDGYTF.

This chain connects TRBV29-1 to TRBJ1-2; 7 bases match TRBD1. CDR1 and CDR2 from the germline V gene are SQVTM and ANQGSEA. The V gene end was trimmed by 6 bases and the J gene end by 1 base; junction bases not matched to a gene: 2. This CDR3 has 12 amino acids. CDR3 sequence (DNA): TGCAGCGTGGGACAGAGTAACTATGGCTACACCTTC. Protein: CSVGQSNYGYTF.

The V and J genes are TRBV18 and TRBJ2-7; 9 bases map to TRBD2. The germline V gene encodes CDR1 KGHSH and CDR2 LQKENI. The CDR3 extends over 15 amino acids. The V and J ends lost 2 bases and 0 bases, in that order; junction bases with no gene match: 2. The CDR3 spells CASSPAGGSSYEQYF. The CDR3 bases are TGTGCCAGCTCACCAGCGGGGGGGAGCTCCTACGAGCAGTACTTC.

This clone has a single count. Mismatch with germline at one junction end may stem from a read error. The chain has TRBV7-7 and TRBJ2-5; 7 nucleotides align to TRBD1. This CDR3 region has 15 residues. Germline lookup yields CDR1 SSHAT and CDR2 FNYEAQ (reference sequence). CDR3 sequence: CASSLGGRFLETQYF. The CDR3 region has the DNA TGTGCTAGCAGCTTAGGGGGCCGGTTCTTGGAGACCCAGTACTTC. Drawing the rest from reference TRBV7-7 and TRBJ2-5, the complete variable domain is GAGVSQSPRYKVTKRGQDVTLRCDPISSHATLYWYQQALGQGPEFLTYFNYEAQPDKSGLPSDRFSAERPEGSISTLTIQRTEQRDSAMYRCASSLGGRFLETQYFGPGTRLLVL.

The chain couples TRBV28 to TRBJ1-1, with a weak D call TRBD1 (5 bases). Germline loops: CDR1 MDHEN, CDR2 SYDVKM. This CDR3 has 15 residues. Trimming pared 10 bases from V and 6 bases from J, leaving 24 bases between. The CDR3 loop is CATTGTPPAVPEAFF. CDR3 in DNA: TGTGCCACCACGGGGACTCCACCGGCGGTTCCTGAAGCTTTCTTT.

The chain links TRBV6-5 to TRBJ2-3, with D possibly TRBD2 on 6 matching bases. This CDR3 spans 15 amino acids. CDR1 MNHEY and CDR2 SVGAGI come from the germline V gene. V gave up 8 bases and J gave up 6 bases, with 21 bases separating them. CDR3 residues: CASVQPGLGGDTQYF. The CDR3 coding sequence is TGTGCCAGCGTACAACCGGGACTGGGTGGGGATACGCAGTATTTT.

The CDR3 reads CASCPGDTEAFF. The CDR3 nucleotides read TGTGCCTCATGCCCAGGGGACACTGAAGCTTTCTTT. The chain recombines TRBV30 with TRBJ1-1; D is perhaps TRBD1 (6 bases). Per germline, CDR1 GTSNPN and CDR2 SVGIG (reference sequence). V shed 7 bases and J shed 3 bases, with 12 bases lying between them. CDR3 length: 12 residues.